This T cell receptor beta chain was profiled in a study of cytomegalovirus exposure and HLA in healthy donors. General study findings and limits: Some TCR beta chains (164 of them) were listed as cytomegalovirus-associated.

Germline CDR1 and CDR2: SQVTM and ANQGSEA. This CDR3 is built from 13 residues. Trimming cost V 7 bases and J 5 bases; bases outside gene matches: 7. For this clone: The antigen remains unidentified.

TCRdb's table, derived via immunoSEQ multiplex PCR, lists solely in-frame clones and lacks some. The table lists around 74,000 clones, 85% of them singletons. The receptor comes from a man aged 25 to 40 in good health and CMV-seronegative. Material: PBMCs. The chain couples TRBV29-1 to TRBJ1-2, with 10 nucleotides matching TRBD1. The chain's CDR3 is CSGSGTGEYGYTF. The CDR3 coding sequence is TGCAGCGGTTCCGGGACAGGGGAATATGGCTACACCTTC. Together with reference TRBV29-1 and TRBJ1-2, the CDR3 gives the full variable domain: SAVISQKPSRDICQRGTSLTIQCQVDSQVTMMFWYRQQPGQSLTLIATANQGSEATYESGFVIDKFPISRPNLTFSTLTVSNMSPEDSSIYLCSGSGTGEYGYTFGSGTRLTVV.